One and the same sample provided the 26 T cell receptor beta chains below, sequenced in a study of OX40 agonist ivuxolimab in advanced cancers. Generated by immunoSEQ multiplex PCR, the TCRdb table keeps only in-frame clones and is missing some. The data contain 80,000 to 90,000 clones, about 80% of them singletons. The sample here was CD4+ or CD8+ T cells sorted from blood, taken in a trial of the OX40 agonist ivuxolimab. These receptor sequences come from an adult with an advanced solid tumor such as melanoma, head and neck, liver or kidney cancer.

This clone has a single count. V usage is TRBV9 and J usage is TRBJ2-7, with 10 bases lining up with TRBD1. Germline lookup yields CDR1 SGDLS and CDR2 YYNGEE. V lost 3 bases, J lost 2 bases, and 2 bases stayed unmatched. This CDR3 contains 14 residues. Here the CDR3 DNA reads TGTGCCAGCAGCGGGGACAGGGGTGCCTACGAGCAGTACTTC. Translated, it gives CASSGDRGAYEQYF.

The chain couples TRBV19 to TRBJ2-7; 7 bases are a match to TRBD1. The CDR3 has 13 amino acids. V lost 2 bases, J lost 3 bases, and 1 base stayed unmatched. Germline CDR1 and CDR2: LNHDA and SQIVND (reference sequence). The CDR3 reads CASSIRDSYEQYF. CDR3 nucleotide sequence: TGTGCCAGTAGTATAAGGGACAGCTACGAGCAGTACTTC.

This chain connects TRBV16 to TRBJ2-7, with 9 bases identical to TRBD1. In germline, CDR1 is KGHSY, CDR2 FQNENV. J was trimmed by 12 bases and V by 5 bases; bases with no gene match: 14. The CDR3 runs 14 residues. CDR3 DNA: TGTGCCAGCAGCAATCAGAAGGACAGGGGACCGCGGTACTTC. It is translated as CASSNQKDRGPRYF.

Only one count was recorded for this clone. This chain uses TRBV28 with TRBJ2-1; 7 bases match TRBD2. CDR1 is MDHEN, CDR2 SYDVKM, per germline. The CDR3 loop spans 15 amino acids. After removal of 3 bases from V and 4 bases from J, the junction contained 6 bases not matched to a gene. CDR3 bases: TGTGCCAGCAGTTTCGGGCGGGGGAGTTACAATGAGCAGTTCTTC. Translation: CASSFGRGSYNEQFF.

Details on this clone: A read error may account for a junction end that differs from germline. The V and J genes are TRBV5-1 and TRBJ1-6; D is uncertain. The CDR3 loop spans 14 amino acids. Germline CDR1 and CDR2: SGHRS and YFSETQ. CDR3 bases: TGCGCAAGCATGGCAGAGTCCTATAATTCACCCCTCCACTTT. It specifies CASMAESYNSPLHF.

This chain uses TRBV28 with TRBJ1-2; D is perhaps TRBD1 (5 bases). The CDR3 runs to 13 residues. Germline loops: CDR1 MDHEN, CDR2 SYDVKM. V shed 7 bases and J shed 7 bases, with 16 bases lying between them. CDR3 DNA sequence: TGTGCCAGCACCGACCGGGGGGTGGGTGGCTACACCTTC. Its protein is CASTDRGVGGYTF.

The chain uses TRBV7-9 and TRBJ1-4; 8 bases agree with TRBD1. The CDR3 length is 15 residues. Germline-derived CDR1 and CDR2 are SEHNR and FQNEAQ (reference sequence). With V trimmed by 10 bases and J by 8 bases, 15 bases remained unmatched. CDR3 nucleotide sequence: TGTGCCACCGCCGGGGGCGGCAGGGGGCACGAAAAACTGTTTTTT. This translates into CATAGGGRGHEKLFF.

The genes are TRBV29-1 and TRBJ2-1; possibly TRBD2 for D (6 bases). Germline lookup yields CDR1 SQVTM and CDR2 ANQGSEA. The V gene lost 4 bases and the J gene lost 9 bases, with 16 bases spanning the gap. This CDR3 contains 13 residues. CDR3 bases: TGCAGCGTTGCTGCGGACTACAACGCTGAGCAGTTCTTC. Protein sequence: CSVAADYNAEQFF.

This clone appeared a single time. CDR3: CASSPDRGLGYTF. CDR3 nucleotides: TGTGCCAGCAGCCCTGACAGGGGGCTTGGCTACACCTTC. The chain employs TRBV7-2 and TRBJ1-2, with 10 bases that match TRBD1. Germline V CDR1 and CDR2: SGHTA, FQGNSA. Trimming cost V 5 bases and J 7 bases; bases outside gene matches: 4. CDR3 length: 13 amino acids.

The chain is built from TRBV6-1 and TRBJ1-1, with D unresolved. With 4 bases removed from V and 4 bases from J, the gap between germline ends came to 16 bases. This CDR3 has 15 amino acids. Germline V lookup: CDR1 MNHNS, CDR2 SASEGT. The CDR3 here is CASSGRTGRGTEAFF. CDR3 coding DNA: TGTGCCAGCAGTGGGCGGACGGGCCGGGGCACTGAAGCTTTCTTT.

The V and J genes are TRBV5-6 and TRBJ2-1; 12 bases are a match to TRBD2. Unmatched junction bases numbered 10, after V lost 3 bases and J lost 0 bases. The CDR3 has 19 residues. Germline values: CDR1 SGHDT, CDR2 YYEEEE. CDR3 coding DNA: TGTGCCAGCAGCTATCCGGGACTAGCGGGTGACATCTCCTACAATGAGCAGTTCTTC. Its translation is CASSYPGLAGDISYNEQFF.

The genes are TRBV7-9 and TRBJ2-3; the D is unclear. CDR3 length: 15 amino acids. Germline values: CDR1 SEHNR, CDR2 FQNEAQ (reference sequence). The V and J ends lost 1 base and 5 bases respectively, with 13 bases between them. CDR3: CASSLDGGVGDTQYF. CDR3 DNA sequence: TGTGCCAGCAGCTTAGATGGTGGAGTAGGAGATACGCAGTATTTT.

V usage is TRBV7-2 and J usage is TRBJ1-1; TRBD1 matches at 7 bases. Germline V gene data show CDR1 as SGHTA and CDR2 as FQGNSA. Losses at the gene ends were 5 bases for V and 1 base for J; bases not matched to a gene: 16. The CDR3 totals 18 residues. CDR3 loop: CASSRLRGPFSTNTEAFF. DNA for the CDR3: TGTGCCAGCAGCCGGCTGAGGGGGCCCTTTTCAACGAACACTGAAGCTTTCTTT.

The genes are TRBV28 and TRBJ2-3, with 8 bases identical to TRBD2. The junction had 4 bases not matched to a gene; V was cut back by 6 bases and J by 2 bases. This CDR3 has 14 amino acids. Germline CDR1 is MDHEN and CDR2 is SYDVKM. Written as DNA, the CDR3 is TGTGCCAGCAGCCCGGGGGGGAACACAGATACGCAGTATTTT. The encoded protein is CASSPGGNTDTQYF.

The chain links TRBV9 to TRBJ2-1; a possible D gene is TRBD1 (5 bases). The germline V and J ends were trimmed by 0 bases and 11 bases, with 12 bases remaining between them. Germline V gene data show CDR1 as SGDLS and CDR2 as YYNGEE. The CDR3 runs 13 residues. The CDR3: CASSVESVGQQFF. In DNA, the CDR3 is TGTGCCAGCAGCGTAGAATCAGTGGGGCAGCAGTTCTTC. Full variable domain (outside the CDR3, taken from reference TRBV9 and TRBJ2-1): DSGVTQTPKHLITATGQRVTLRCSPRSGDLSVYWYQQSLDQGLQFLIQYYNGEERAKGNILERFSAQQFPDLHSELNLSSLELGDSALYFCASSVESVGQQFFGPGTRLTVL.

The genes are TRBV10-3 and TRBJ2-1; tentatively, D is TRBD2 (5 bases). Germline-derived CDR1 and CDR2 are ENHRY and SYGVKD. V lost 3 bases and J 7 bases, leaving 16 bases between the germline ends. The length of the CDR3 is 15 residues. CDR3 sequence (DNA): TGTGCCATCAGTGAACTAGAAGCATTTGGTAATGAGCAGTTCTTC. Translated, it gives CAISELEAFGNEQFF.

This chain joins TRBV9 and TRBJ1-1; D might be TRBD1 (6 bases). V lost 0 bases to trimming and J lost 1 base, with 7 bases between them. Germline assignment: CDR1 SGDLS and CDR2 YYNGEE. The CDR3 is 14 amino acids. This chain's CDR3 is CASSVGGRNTEAFF. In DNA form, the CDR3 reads TGTGCCAGCAGCGTAGGGGGGCGGAACACTGAAGCTTTCTTT.

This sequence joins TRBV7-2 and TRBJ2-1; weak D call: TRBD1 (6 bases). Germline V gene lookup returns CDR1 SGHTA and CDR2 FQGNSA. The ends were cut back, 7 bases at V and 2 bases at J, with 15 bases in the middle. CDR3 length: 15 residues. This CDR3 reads CASTQMQGTYNEQFF. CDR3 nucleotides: TGTGCCAGCACTCAAATGCAGGGGACCTACAATGAGCAGTTCTTC.

The CDR3 sequence: CASSFWDSEAFF. The CDR3 region has the DNA TGTGCCAGCAGCTTTTGGGACAGTGAAGCTTTCTTT. V and J are TRBV5-6 and TRBJ1-1, with 7 nucleotides matching TRBD1. Trimming at V came to 2 bases and at J to 7 bases, leaving 2 bases not matched to a gene. The germline V gene has CDR1 SGHDT and CDR2 YYEEEE. The CDR3 has 12 residues.

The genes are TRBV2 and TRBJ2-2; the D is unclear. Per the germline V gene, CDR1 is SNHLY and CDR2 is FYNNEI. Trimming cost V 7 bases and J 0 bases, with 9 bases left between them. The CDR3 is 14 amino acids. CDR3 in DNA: TGTGCCAGCATACTACAGTCGAACACCGGGGAGCTGTTTTTT. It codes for CASILQSNTGELFF.

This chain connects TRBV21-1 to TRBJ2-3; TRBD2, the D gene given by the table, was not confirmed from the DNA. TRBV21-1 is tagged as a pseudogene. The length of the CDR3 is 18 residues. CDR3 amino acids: CASSKDRAGGQRRGTQYF. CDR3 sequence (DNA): TGTGCCAGCAGCAAAGATCGAGCGGGGGGCCAGCGTAGGGGTACGCAGTATTTT.

The CDR3 DNA follows: TGTGCCAGCAGTTTTTCAGGGGCAGCTAACACCGGGGAGCTGTTTTTT. It yields the protein CASSFSGAANTGELFF. The chain joins TRBV27 to TRBJ2-2; a possible D gene is TRBD1 (6 bases). The CDR3 is 16 amino acids. Between the trimmed V and J ends, which lost 3 bases and 2 bases, there was a span of 13 bases. From germline, CDR1 is MNHEY and CDR2 SMNVEV (reference sequence).

The CDR3 sequence is CASSDGPESTDTQYF. CDR3 DNA: TGTGCCAGCAGTGACGGGCCAGAAAGCACAGATACGCAGTATTTT. The rearrangement links TRBV6-1 to TRBJ2-3; D remains unclear. Between the trimmed V and J ends, which lost 3 bases and 0 bases, there was a span of 10 bases. The CDR3 extends over 15 amino acids. Germline V gene lookup returns CDR1 MNHNS and CDR2 SASEGT.

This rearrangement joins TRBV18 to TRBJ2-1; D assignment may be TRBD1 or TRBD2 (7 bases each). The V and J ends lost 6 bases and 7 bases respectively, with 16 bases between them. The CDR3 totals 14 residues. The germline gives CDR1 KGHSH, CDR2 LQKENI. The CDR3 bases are TGTGCCAGCTCTACCATTCAGGGGGGGAATGAGCAGTTCTTC. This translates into CASSTIQGGNEQFF.

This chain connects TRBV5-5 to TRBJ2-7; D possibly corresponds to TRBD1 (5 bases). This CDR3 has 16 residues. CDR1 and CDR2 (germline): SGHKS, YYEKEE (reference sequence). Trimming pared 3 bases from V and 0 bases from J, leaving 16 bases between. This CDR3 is CASSSAKGLSSYEQYF. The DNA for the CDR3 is TGTGCCAGCAGCTCCGCTAAGGGGCTGAGCTCCTACGAGCAGTACTTC. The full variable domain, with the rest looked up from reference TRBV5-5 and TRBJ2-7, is DAGVTQSPTHLIKTRGQQVTLRCSPISGHKSVSWYQQVLGQGPQFIFQYYEKEERGRGNFPDRFSARQFPNYSSELNVNALLLGDSALYLCASSSAKGLSSYEQYFGPGTRLTVT.

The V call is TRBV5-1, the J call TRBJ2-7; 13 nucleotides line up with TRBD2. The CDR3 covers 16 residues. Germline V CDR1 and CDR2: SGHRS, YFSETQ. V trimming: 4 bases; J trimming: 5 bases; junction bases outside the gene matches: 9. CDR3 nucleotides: TGCGCCAGCAGCGGTGGACTAGCGGGGGATGTCGACGAGCAGTACTTC. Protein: CASSGGLAGDVDEQYF.